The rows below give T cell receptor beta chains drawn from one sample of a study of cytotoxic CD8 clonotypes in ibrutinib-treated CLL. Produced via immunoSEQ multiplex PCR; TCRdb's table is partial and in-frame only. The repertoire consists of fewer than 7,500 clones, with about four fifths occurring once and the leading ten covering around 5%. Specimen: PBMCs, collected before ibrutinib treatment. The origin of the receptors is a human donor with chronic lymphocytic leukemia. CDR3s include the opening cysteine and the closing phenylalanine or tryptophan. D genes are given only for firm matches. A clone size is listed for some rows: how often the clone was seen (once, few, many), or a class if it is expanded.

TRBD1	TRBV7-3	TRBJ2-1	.	TGTGCCAGCAGCTTAGAAGGGGGCGGGCGGGAGCAGTTCTTC	CASSLEGGGREQFF
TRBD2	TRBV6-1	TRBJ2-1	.	TGTGCCAGCAGCCTGAGCGGGAGGTTCAATGAGCAGTTCTTC	CASSLSGRFNEQFF
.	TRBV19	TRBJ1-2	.	TGTGCCAGTAGTGCCGCCGGGCCGGGGCCTGGGCATGGCTACACCTTC	CASSAAGPGPGHGYTF
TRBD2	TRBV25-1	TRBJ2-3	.	TGTGCCAGCAGTGAAACTAGCGGGATCACAGATACGCAGTATTTT	CASSETSGITDTQYF
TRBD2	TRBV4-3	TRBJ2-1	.	TGCGCCAGCAGCCAAGAACTAACGGGAGGGCGGGTCTTC	CASSQELTGGRVF
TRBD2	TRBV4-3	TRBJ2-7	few	TGCGCCAGCAGTCAATTAGCGGGAGAAACCGGCGAGCAGTACTTC	CASSQLAGETGEQYF
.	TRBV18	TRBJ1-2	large	TGTGCCAGCTCACCAGGGACCGGGGTTGGCTATGGCTACACCTTC	CASSPGTGVGYGYTF
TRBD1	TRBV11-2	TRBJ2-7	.	TGTGCCAGCAGCTCGGGACAGCCATCCTACGAGCAGTACTTC	CASSSGQPSYEQYF
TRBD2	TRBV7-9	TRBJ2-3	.	TGTGCCAGCAACCTCCGGGTAGCGGGAGGGCAAGATACGCAGTATTTT	CASNLRVAGGQDTQYF
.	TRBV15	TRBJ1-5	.	TGTGCCACCAGCAGAGAGAGTGTCGGTTCTCAGCCCCAGCATTTT	CATSRESVGSQPQHF
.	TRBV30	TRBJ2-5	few	TGTGCCTGGAGTTCCGGTGAGACCCAGTACTTC	CAWSSGETQYF
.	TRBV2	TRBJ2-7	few	TGTGCCAGCAGTGTCGGGGGATCCTCCTACGAGCAGTACTTC	CASSVGGSSYEQYF
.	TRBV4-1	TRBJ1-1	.	TGCGCCAGCAGCCAAGGCGTACGGGGCGGCACTGAAGCTTTCTTT	CASSQGVRGGTEAFF
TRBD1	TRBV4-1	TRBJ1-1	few	TGCGCCAGCAGCCAAGATCAGGGGGGCGGCACTGAAGCTTTCTTT	CASSQDQGGGTEAFF
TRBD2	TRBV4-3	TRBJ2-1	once	TGCGCCAGCAGCCAAGATCGGGGAGGGGCTTACAATGAGCAGTTCTTC	CASSQDRGGAYNEQFF
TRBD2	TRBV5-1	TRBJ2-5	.	TGCGCCAGCAGCGTGGGACTAGCGGGAGGAGGGCAGGAGACCCAGTACTTC	CASSVGLAGGGQETQYF
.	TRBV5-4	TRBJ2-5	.	TGTGCCAGCAGCTCATATTCGGGGCAAGAGACCCAGTACTTC	CASSSYSGQETQYF
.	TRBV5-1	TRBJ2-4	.	TGCGCCAGCAGCTTGTCGGGGGACAAAAACATTCAGTACTTC	CASSLSGDKNIQYF
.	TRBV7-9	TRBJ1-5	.	TGTGCCAGCAGCTTAGCAGGGGTTGGCAATCAGCCCCAGCATTTT	CASSLAGVGNQPQHF
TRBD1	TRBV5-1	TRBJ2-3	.	TGCGCCAGCAGCTCGGACCCCGGGACAGGGGCCACAGATACGCAGTATTTT	CASSSDPGTGATDTQYF
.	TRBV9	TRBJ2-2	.	TGTGCCAGCAGCCCGGGGCCCACCGGGGAGCTGTTTTTT	CASSPGPTGELFF
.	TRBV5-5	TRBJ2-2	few	TGTGCCAGCAGCTTGGTGGTGGGACTCACTACCGGGGAGCTGTTTTTT	CASSLVVGLTTGELFF
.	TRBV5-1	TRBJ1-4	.	TGCGCCAGCAGCTTGGCCGACAGGTTTAATGAAAAACTGTTTTTT	CASSLADRFNEKLFF
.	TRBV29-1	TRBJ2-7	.	TGCAGCGTTCAGGCGTCGCGAGGTAGTGAGCAGTACTTC	CSVQASRGSEQYF
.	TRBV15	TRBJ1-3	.	TGTGCCACCAGCAGAGATCTGGGGGGTTCTGGAAACACCATATATTTT	CATSRDLGGSGNTIYF
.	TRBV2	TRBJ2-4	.	TGTGCCAGCGGGACCGAAAACATTCAGTACTTC	CASGTENIQYF
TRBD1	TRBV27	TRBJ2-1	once	TGTGCCAGCAGTTTATCGTGGCGTCAGGGGGTGGTCCATGAGCAGTTCTTC	CASSLSWRQGVVHEQFF
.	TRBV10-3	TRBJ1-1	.	TGTGCCATCAGTGAGAAGGGGCTTGGAGCTGAAGCTTTCTTT	CAISEKGLGAEAFF
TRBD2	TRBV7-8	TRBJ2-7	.	TGTGCCAGCAGCACTTTACTAGCGGTGGGTGGGGAGCAGTACTTC	CASSTLLAVGGEQYF
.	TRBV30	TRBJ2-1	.	TGTGCCTGGAGTGTCGATACACGCACTGAGCAGTTCTTC	CAWSVDTRTEQFF
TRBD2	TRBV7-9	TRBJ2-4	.	TGTGCCAGCAGCCACCGGAAGGCTAGCGGGAGTGATGACATTCAGTACTTC	CASSHRKASGSDDIQYF
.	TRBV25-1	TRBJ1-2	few	TGTGCCAGCAGTGAGGACCCGTCTTATGGCTACACCTTC	CASSEDPSYGYTF
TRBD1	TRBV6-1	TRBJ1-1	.	TGTGCCAGCAGTGAGCCAGGGGGCGGATTTGGCGCTTTCTTT	CASSEPGGGFGAFF
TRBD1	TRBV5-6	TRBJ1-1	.	TGTGCCAGCAGTCGGACAGGGGGCGCCTACACTGAAGCTTTCTTT	CASSRTGGAYTEAFF
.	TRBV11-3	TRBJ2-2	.	TGTGCCAGCAGCTTATTTGCGACCGACACCGGGGAGCTGTTTTTT	CASSLFATDTGELFF
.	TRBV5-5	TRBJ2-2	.	TGTGCCAGCAGTTGGAGACAGATAACCGGGGAGCTGTTTTTT	CASSWRQITGELFF
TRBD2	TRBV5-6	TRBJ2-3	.	TGTGCCAGCAGCTCGGGACTAACAAACACAGATACGCAGTATTTT	CASSSGLTNTDTQYF
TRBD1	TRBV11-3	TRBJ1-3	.	TGTGCCAGCAGCGCCGGGACAGGGAATGGAAACACCATATATTTT	CASSAGTGNGNTIYF
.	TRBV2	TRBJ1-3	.	TGTGCCAGCACCCCCGGACAGAGAAACACCATATATTTT	CASTPGQRNTIYF
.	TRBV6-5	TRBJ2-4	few	TGTGCCAGCAGTTACTCGGAGTCGGTAGCCAAAAACATTCAGTACTTC	CASSYSESVAKNIQYF